This passage covers 11 T cell receptor beta chains from one sample sequenced in a study of tumor-infiltrating lymphocytes in primary liver carcinoma. Using a constant-region primer together with ProtoScript II reverse transcriptase, TCR beta cDNA was made from approximately 0.55 ug of total RNA. What produced the TCR beta libraries was three nested multiplex PCR rounds using slightly modified ARM-PCR. TRBV1-TRBV30 forward and Cbeta reverse primers drove the first two approximately 11-cycle rounds. TCRdb re-called the multiplex PCR reads with MiXCR, one entry per CDR3 protein. The table lists roughly 120,000 distinct CDR3 sequences, 55% to 75% of them singletons. Co-extracting RNA and DNA was done with roughly 18-32 mg of unsorted bulk tissue as input. The specimen was liver tumor tissue from sampling region 1. The subset was: tumor region T1, superior pole. The origin of the receptors is a woman in her sixties with primary liver carcinoma and hepatitis B virus infection.

Of note for this clonotype: This could be a read error, since a much larger clone is one nucleotide away. Because it lacks the conserved phenylalanine or tryptophan at the end, this CDR3 is likely a read error. CDR3 DNA sequence: TGTGCCAGCAGCTGGGGACTGAACAATGAGCAGTTCCTC. Amino acids: CASSWGLNNEQFL. The gene calls are TRBV12-3 or TRBV12-4 and TRBJ2-1, with D possibly matching TRBD2 (6 bases). This CDR3 is built from 13 residues. Trimming took off 6 bases at V and 5 bases at J, with 11 bases between the two ends.

This chain links TRBV20-1 with TRBJ2-1; tentatively, D is TRBD1 (6 bases). Germline lookup yields CDR1 DFQATT and CDR2 SNEGSKA (reference sequence). V shed 0 bases and J shed 12 bases, with 18 bases lying between them. The length of the CDR3 is 14 residues. The CDR3 is CSARDRAKIGGQFF. CDR3 nucleotide sequence: TGCAGTGCTAGAGATAGAGCAAAAATAGGGGGGCAGTTCTTC.

Concerning this clonotype: A much bigger clone sits one base away, suggesting this may be a read error. The chain uses TRBV6-6 and TRBJ2-7; tentative D call: TRBD2 (6 bases). The CDR3 loop spans 12 amino acids. Germline lookup yields CDR1 MNHNY and CDR2 SVGAGI (reference sequence). The CDR3, as DNA: TGTGCCAACAGTTACTCGCAGGGAGGGCAGTACTTC. Its translation is CANSYSQGGQYF.

This clonotype was detected only a few times. V gene TRBV21-1 combines with J gene TRBJ1-5; TRBD1, as called in the table, went unchecked against the DNA. TRBV21-1 corresponds to a pseudogene. CDR3 length: 13 amino acids. The CDR3 spells CASSRDRDQPQHF. The DNA of the CDR3 is TGTGCCAGCAGCCGGGACAGGGATCAGCCCCAGCATTTT.

About this clonotype itself: One base away lies a much larger clone, so this may be a sequencing read error. The chain uses TRBV7-9 and TRBJ1-1, with 8 bases lining up with TRBD1. This CDR3 region has 13 residues. The germline CDR1 and CDR2 sequences are SEHNR and FQNEAQ (reference sequence). The CDR3 region is CASSKGQGAEALF. CDR3 sequence (DNA): TGTGCCAGCAGCAAAGGGCAGGGGGCTGAAGCTCTCTTT.

Only one count was recorded for this clonotype. The V gene is TRBV11-2, the J gene TRBJ1-1; 7 bases are shared with TRBD1. Germline V gene data show CDR1 as SGHAT and CDR2 as FQNNGV. Trimming at V came to 2 bases and at J to 14 bases, leaving 14 bases not matched to a gene. The CDR3 runs 14 residues. In DNA, the CDR3 is TGTGCCAGCAGCTTAAGGGGGCAGTTCACTGAAACCTTCTTT. Protein: CASSLRGQFTETFF. The whole variable domain, remainder taken from reference TRBV11-2 and TRBJ1-1, is EAGVAQSPRYKIIEKRQSVAFWCNPISGHATLYWYQQILGQGPKLLIQFQNNGVVDDSQLPKDRFSAERLKGVDSTLKIQPAKLEDSAVYLCASSLRGQFTETFFGQGTRLTVV.

The chain recombines TRBV11-3 with TRBJ2-7; TRBD2 might be the D (6 bases). Looked up from germline, CDR1 is SGHNT and CDR2 is YENEEA. Trimming stripped 0 bases from V and 0 bases from J, with 18 bases between. This CDR3 has 18 residues. The CDR3 spells CASSLERVGGHSSYEQYF. The CDR3 DNA reads TGTGCCAGCAGCTTAGAGAGGGTGGGAGGTCACAGCTCCTACGAGCAGTACTTC.

This clonotype has only one observation. One end of the junction does not line up with germline, which may come from a read error. V and J are TRBV11-2 and TRBJ2-1; perhaps TRBD2 as D (5 bases). The CDR3 has 17 residues. Looked up from germline, CDR1 is SGHAT and CDR2 is FQNNGV. The CDR3 DNA is TGTGTCAGCGGCTTTACCCCACAGAGGAGCTCCTACAATGAGCAGTTCTTC. This codes for CVSGFTPQRSSYNEQFF.

In regard to this clonotype: The CDR3 does not end in the conserved phenylalanine or tryptophan, so this is likely a read error. The DNA is omitted, as the CDR3 cannot be located on it reliably, and the CDR3 follows TCRdb's listing. The chain combines TRBV14 with TRBJ2-7; the table's D call, TRBD1, has no DNA check behind it. The CDR3 is made up of 15 amino acids, end residues included. Per germline, CDR1 SGHDN and CDR2 FVKESK. This CDR3 reads CASSQDSRDYYERYI.

On this clonotype: A clone one base away is much larger, so this may be a read error. The gene calls are TRBV7-9 and TRBJ2-7, with TRBD1 identical over 8 bases. Per the germline V gene, CDR1 is SEHNR and CDR2 is FQNEAQ (reference sequence). The length of the CDR3 is 16 residues. In nucleotides, the CDR3 is TGTGCCAGCAGCTTATCGGCAGGGGGCGCCTCCTACGAGGAGTACTTC. This encodes CASSLSAGGASYEEYF.

The sample holds one count of this clonotype. The junction and the germline gene differ at one end; a read error may be behind it. The rearrangement uses TRBV24-1 and TRBJ2-2; TRBD1 might be the D (6 bases). Germline assignment: CDR1 KGHDR and CDR2 SFDVKD. This CDR3 is built from 16 residues. Written as DNA, the CDR3 is TGTGCCACCAGTGATAGGGGACATGGAAGAACCGGGGAGCTGCTTTTT. Its translation: CATSDRGHGRTGELLF.